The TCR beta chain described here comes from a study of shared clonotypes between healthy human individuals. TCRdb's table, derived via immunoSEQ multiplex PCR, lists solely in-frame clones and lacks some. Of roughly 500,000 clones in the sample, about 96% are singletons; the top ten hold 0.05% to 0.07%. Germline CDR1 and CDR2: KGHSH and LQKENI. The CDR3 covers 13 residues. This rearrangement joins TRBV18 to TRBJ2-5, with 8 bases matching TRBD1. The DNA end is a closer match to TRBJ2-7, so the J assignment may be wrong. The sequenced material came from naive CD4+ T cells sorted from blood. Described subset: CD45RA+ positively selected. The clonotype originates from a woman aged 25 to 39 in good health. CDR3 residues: CASGAQGGNEQYF. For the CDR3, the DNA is TGTGCCAGCGGGGCACAGGGGGGTAACGAGCAGTACTTC.